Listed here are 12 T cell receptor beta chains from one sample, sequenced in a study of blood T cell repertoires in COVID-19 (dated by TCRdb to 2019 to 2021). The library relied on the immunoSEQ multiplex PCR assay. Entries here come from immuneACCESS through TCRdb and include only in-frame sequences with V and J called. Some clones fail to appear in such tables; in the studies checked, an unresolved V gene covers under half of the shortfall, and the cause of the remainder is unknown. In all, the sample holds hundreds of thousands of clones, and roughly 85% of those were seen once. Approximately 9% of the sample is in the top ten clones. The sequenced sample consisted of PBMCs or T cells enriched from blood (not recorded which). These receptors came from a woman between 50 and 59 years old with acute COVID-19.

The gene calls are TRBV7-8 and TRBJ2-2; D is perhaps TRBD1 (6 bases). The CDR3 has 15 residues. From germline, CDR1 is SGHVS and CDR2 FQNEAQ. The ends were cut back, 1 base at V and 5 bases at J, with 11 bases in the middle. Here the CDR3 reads CASSLVGGRTGELFF. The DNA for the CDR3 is TGTGCCAGCAGCTTAGTTGGGGGCAGGACCGGGGAGCTGTTTTTT.

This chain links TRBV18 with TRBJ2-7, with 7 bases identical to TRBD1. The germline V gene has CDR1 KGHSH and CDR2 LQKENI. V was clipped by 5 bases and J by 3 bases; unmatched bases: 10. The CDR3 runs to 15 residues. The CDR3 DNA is TGTGCCAGCTCATCGAACCTAGGACAGGACTACGAGCAGTACTTC. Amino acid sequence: CASSSNLGQDYEQYF.

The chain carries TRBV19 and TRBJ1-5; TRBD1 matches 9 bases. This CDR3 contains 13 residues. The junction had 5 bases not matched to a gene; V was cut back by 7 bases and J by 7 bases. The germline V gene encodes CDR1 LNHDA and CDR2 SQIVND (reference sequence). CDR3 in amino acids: CASKDRGSQPQHF. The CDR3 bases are TGTGCCAGTAAGGACAGGGGTAGCCAGCCCCAGCATTTT.

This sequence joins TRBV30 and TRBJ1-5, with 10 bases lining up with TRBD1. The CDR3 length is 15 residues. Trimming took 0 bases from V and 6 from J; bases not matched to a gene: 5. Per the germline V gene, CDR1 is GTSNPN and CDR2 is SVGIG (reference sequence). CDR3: CAWSVLGQGIQPQHF. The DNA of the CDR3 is TGTGCCTGGAGTGTATTGGGACAGGGGATTCAGCCCCAGCATTTT.

Here the CDR3 reads CASSYPFGGTVVNTEAFF. DNA for the CDR3: TGTGCCAGCAGTTACCCCTTCGGGGGGACGGTGGTGAACACTGAAGCTTTCTTT. V is TRBV6-2 or TRBV6-3 and J is TRBJ1-1; D is possibly TRBD1 (5 bases). CDR1 and CDR2 from the germline V gene are MNHEY and SVGEGT. The CDR3 covers 18 residues. Trimming stripped 2 bases from V and 0 bases from J, with 19 bases between.

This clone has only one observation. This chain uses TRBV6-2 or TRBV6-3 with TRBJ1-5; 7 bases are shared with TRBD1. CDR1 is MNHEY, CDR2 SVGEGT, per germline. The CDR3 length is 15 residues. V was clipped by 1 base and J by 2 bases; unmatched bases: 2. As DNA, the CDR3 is TGTGCCAGCAGTTACTTTGACAGGGGCAATCAGCCCCAGCATTTT. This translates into CASSYFDRGNQPQHF.

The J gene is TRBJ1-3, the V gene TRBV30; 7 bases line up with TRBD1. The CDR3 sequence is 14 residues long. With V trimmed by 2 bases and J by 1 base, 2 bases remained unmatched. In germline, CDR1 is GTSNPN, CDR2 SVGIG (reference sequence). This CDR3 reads CAWSPGGSGNTIYF. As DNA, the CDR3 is TGTGCCTGGAGTCCAGGGGGTTCTGGAAACACCATATATTTT.

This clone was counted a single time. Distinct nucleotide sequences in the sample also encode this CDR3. CDR3 sequence reads: CASSLPGYNEQFF. As DNA, the CDR3 is TGCGCCAGCAGCCTCCCGGGCTACAATGAGCAGTTCTTC. The rearrangement joins TRBV5-1 to TRBJ2-1; D not resolved. This CDR3 has 13 residues. V lost 4 bases, J lost 3 bases, and 8 bases lay in between. Looked up from germline, CDR1 is SGHRS and CDR2 is YFSETQ.

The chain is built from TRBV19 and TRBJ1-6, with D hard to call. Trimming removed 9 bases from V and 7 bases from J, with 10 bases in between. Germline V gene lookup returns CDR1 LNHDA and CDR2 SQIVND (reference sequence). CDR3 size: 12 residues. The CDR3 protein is CASHSQNSPLHF. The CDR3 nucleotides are TGTGCCAGCCATTCCCAGAATTCACCCCTCCACTTT.

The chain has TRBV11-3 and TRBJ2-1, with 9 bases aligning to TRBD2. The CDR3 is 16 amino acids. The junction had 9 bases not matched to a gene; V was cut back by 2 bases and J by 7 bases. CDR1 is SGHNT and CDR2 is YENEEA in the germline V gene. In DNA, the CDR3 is TGTGCCAGCAGCTTATACGCTAGCGGGGTAGGAAATGAGCAGTTCTTC. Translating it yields CASSLYASGVGNEQFF.

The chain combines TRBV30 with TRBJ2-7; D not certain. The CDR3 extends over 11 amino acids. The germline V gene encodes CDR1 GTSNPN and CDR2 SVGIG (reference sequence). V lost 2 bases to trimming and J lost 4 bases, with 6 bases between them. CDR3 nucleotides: TGTGCCTGGAGTAAGAGGTACGAGCAGTACTTC. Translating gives CAWSKRYEQYF.

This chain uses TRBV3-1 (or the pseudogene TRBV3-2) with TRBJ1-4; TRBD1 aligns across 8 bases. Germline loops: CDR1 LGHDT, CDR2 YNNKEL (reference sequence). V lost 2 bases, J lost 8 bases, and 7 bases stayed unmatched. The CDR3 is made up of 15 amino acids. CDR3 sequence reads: CASSQPGTGGEKLFF. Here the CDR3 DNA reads TGTGCCAGCAGCCAACCCGGGACAGGAGGCGAAAAACTGTTTTTT.